This entry is about one T cell receptor (beta chain). The CDR3 covers 13 residues. Trimming stripped 4 bases from V and 2 bases from J, with 8 bases between. Germline lookup yields CDR1 ENHRY and CDR2 SYGVKD. Using immunoSEQ multiplex PCR, the repertoire was profiled, and TCRdb retains in-frame clones only, with some absent. The data contain more than 55,000 clones, roughly three quarters of them seen just once; the ten biggest clones take up 3% to 3.5%. This record belongs to a study of blood T cell repertoires in COVID-19. The gene calls are TRBV10-3 and TRBJ2-5; no clear D gene. The sequencing input was peripheral blood. This clonotype was sampled from a man aged 55 to 70 with acute or convalescent COVID-19. The CDR3 loop is CAISGHSQETQYF. CDR3 in DNA: TGTGCCATCAGTGGACATTCTCAAGAGACCCAGTACTTC.